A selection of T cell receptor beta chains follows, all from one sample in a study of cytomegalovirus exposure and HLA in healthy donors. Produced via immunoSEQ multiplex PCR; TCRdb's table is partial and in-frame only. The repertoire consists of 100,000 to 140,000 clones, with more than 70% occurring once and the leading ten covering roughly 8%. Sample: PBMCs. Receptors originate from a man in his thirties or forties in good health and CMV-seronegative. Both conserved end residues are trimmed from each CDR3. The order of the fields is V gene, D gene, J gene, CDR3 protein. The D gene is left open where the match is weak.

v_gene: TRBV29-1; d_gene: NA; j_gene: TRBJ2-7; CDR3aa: SVENSGSYEQY
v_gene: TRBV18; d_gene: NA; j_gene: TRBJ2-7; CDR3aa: ASSLSSYEQY
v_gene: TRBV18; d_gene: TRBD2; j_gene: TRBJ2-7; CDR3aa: ASSLGLAGGEQY
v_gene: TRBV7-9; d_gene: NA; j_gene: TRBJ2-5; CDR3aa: ASSLDAGVQRLY
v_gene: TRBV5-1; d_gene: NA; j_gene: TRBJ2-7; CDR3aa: ASSWTDFSYEQY
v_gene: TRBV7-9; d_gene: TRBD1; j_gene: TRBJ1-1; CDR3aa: ASSLEGQPNTEAF
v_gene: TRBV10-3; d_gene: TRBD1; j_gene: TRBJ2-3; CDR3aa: AISEAGTGGTDTQY
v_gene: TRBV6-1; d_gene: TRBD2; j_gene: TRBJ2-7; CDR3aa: ASTAGARYEQY
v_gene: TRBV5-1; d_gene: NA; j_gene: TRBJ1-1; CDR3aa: ASRPQGNTEAF
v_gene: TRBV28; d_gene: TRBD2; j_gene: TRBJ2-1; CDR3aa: ASSLGGGPYNEQF